This T cell receptor (beta chain) was sequenced during a study of regulatory T cells in long-lasting Graves disease. Study-wide results and caveats: Newly diagnosed Graves' patients had higher TCR diversity than persistent ones.

Sample time point: persistent/refractory GD, antithyroid drugs over 5 years with positive TRAb. With RNA extracted from PBMCs as input, the TCR library was made. This clonotype was seen many times. The antigen is unknown. Relying on iRepertoire HTBI primers and Arm-PCR of CDR3 regions, the team built TCR beta libraries. TCRdb fed the multiplex PCR reads into MiXCR, producing one record per CDR3 protein. The sample includes roughly 500,000 distinct CDR3 sequences, about 20% of them seen just once. Trimming took 4 bases from V and 0 from J, leaving 12 bases between them. CDR1 and CDR2 (germline): MDHEN, SYDVKM. The CDR3 sequence is 15 residues long.

The TCR was taken from a female donor with Graves disease. Sequenced here: peripheral blood mononuclear cells (PBMCs), sampled when the disease was refractory, from a patient treated with antithyroid drugs. The chain employs TRBV28 and TRBJ1-2; D ambiguous. CDR3 sequence: CASSSIRMANYGYTF. Written as DNA, the CDR3 is TGTGCCAGCAGTTCGATCCGGATGGCTAACTATGGCTACACCTTC.